This T cell receptor (beta chain) was identified in a study of T-cell reconstitution after alpha-beta-depleted transplantation in children. Study findings and constraints: Some patients' high day-60 TCRbeta diversity was traced to surviving recipient T cells and thymic progenitors.

Of note for this clonotype: Its specificity is not known.

Unique molecular identifiers featured in how the TCRbeta library was prepared. TCRdb re-called the PCR reads with MiXCR, one entry per CDR3 protein. Of approximately 650,000 distinct CDR3 sequences in the sample, about an eighth were seen once. The sequenced sample was PBMCs, obtained before TCRalphabeta/CD19-depleted stem cell transplant. The source of this sequence is a girl aged 2 to 10 with congenital amegakaryocytic thrombocytopenia, due to receive a stem cell transplant.

The DNA for the CDR3 is TGCAGCGTTGTGGGGGCCCCGAACACCGGGGAGCTGTTTTTT. It encodes CSVVGAPNTGELFF. The V and J genes are TRBV29-1 and TRBJ2-2; D perhaps matches TRBD1 (6 bases). The CDR3 is 14 amino acids. The V end lost 4 bases, the J end lost 0 bases, and 9 bases lay between the germline ends. CDR1 SQVTM and CDR2 ANQGSEA come from the germline V gene.